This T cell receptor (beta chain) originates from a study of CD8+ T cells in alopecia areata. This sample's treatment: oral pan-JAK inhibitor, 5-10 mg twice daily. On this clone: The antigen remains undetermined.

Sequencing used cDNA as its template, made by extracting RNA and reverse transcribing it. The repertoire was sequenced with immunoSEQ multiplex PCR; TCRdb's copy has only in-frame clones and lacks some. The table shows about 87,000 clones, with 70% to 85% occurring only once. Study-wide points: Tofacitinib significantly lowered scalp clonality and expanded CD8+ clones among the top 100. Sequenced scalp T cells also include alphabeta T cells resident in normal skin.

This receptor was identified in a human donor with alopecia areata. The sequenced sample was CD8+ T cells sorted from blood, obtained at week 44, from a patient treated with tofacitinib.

The CDR3 DNA is TGTGCCAGCAGTCCATCCTCGGTAACTGAAGCTTTCTTT. This sequence encodes CASSPSSVTEAFF. The V call is TRBV27, the J call TRBJ1-1; D not resolved. Germline V CDR1 and CDR2: MNHEY, SMNVEV (reference sequence). The CDR3 is 13 residues long. Trimming removed 5 bases from V and 5 bases from J, with 12 bases in between.